This T cell receptor (delta chain) came from a study of gamma-delta T cells after stem cell transplantation. The germline gives CDR1 GEAIGNYY, CDR2 EKD. The CDR3 is 16 amino acids. TCRdb called clones from the RT-PCR reads again using CATT. The table shows about 1,900 delta-chain clones, with around 18% occurring only once. Remarks on this clone: It differs at one base from a far larger clone, so likely a read error. This CDR3 is also generated by other DNA sequences in the sample.

The chain has TRDV2 and TRDJ1, with 11 nucleotides matching TRDD3. The source of this sequence is a human donor. It is not recorded whose cells these are; they may come from a transplant donor. The sequencing input was gamma-delta T cells. The CDR3 sequence is CACDPLMGDTGDKLIF. The CDR3 bases are TGTGCCTGTGACCCCCTAATGGGGGATACGGGCGATAAACTTATCTTT.